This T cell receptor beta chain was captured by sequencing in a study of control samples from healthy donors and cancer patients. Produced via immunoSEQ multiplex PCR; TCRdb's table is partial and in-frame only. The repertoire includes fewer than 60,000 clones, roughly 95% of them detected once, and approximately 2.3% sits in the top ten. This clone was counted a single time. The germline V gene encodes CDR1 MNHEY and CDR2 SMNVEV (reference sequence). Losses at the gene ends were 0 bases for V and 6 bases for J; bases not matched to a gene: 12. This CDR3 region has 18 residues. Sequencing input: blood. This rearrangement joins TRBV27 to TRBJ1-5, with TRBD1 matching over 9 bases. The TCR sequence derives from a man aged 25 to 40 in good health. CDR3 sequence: CASSLSAGTGGFGQPQHF. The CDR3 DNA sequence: TGTGCCAGCAGTTTATCGGCTGGAACAGGGGGCTTCGGTCAGCCCCAGCATTTT.